The T cell receptor (beta chain) under discussion was sequenced for a study of beta chain features in type 1 diabetes. Background on the study: There were around 110 million sorted cells examined across all samples.

Broader study findings: The study found moderately but significantly shorter TCRB CDR3s in all four CD4+ subsets of Type 1 diabetes patients. The analysis here could not establish whether HLA type shapes TCRB rearrangement.

This CDR3 contains 16 residues. Germline V gene lookup returns CDR1 SGHNT and CDR2 YYREEE (reference sequence). V was pared by 3 bases and J by 1 base, with 16 bases between. This clone was detected a few times. Antigen: not known. Expressed TCRB transcripts were sequenced after all isolated RNA was converted to cDNA. Some clones are missing from TCRdb's copy, which holds only in-frame ones; the method was immunoSEQ multiplex PCR. This repertoire shows more than 550,000 clones, over 13% found once; its top ten account for 0.035% to 0.04%. The receptor comes from a man between 18 and 35 years old with type 1 diabetes. This chain joins TRBV5-4 and TRBJ2-5, with D perhaps TRBD2 (5 bases). The sequenced sample was naive CD4+ T cells from blood. CDR3 nucleotide sequence: TGTGCCAGCAGCTCCTCGCCCCAGCGGAGCCAAGAGACCCAGTACTTC. This encodes CASSSSPQRSQETQYF. The entire variable domain, with the rest obtained from reference TRBV5-4 and TRBJ2-5, is as follows: ETGVTQSPTHLIKTRGQQVTLRCSSQSGHNTVSWYQQALGQGPQFIFQYYREEENGRGNFPPRFSGLQFPNYSSELNVNALELDDSALYLCASSSSPQRSQETQYFGPGTRLLVL.